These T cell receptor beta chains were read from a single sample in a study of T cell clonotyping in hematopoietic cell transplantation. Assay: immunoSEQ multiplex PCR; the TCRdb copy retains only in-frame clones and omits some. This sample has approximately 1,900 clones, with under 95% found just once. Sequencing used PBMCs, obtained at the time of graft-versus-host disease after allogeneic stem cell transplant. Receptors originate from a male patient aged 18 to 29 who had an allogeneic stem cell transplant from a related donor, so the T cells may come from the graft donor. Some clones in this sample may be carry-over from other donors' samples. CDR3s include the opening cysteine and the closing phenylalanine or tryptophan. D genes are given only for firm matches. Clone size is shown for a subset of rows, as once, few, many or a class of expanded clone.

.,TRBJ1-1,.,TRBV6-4,TGTGCCAGCAGCCCCGAGGGGGGCCTATTGAACACTGAAGCTTTCTTT,CASSPEGGLLNTEAFF
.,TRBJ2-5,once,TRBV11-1,TGTGCCAGCAGCGTGAATTACGACAGGTTAGGGCGAGAGACCCAGTACTTC,CASSVNYDRLGRETQYF
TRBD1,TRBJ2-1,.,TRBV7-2,TGTGCCAGCAGCTTCCAGACAGGGATCGTCTACAATGAGCAGTTCTTC,CASSFQTGIVYNEQFF
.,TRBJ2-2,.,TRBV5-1,TGCGCCAGCAGCTTGGGACGGCAGAACACCGGGGAGCTGTTTTTT,CASSLGRQNTGELFF
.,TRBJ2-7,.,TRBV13,TGTGCCAGCACCGCCGGGCGAAACTCCTACGAGCAGTACTTC,CASTAGRNSYEQYF
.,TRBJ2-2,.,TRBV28,TGTGCCAGCAGCCCGCCGAGGGGACTGGTGAGCGGGGAGCTGTTTTTT,CASSPPRGLVSGELFF
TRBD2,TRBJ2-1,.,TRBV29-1,TGCAGCGGCGCCGGACTAGCGGGAACCAATGAGCAGTTCTTC,CSGAGLAGTNEQFF
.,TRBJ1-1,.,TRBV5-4,TGTGCCAGCAGCTTGGGTGCAGGTCACACTGAAGCTTTCTTT,CASSLGAGHTEAFF
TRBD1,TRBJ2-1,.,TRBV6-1,TGTGCCAGCAGTGCTTGGGACAGGTCCTACAATGAGCAGTTCTTC,CASSAWDRSYNEQFF
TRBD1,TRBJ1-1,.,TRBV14,TGTGCCAGCAGTCTTACAGGGGGCACTGAAGCTTTCTTT,CASSLTGGTEAFF
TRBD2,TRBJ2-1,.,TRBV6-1,TGTGCCAGCAGCTCAAGAGGGACTAGCGGGGGGAAGCAGTTCTTC,CASSSRGTSGGKQFF
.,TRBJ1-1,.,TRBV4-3,TGCGCCAGCAGCCAAGAGTTAGGTTTCGGCACTGAAGCTTTCTTT,CASSQELGFGTEAFF
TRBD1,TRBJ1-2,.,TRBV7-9,TGTGCCAGCAGCTTATCCGGGACAGACAGAACCTATGGCTACACCTTC,CASSLSGTDRTYGYTF
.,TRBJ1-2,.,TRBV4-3,TGCGCCAGCAGCCAGGGGGGGGATTGGTATGGCTACACCTTC,CASSQGGDWYGYTF
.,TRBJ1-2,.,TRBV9,TGTGCCAGCAGCGTGGATGAGAACTATGGCTACACCTTC,CASSVDENYGYTF
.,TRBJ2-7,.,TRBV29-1,TGCAGCGTTGAAGTGGGGCCCGAGCAGTACTTC,CSVEVGPEQYF
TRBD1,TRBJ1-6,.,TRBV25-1,TGTGCCAGCAGTGAATCCCAGGGACAGGGCTCACCCCTCCACTTT,CASSESQGQGSPLHF
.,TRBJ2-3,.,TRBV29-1,TGCAGCGTTGAGGAACCTTGGGGTAGCGGTTTGGCAGATACGCAGTATTTT,CSVEEPWGSGLADTQYF
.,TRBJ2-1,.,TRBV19,TGTGCCAGTAGTGTCCTTCAGGACGGCAATGAGCAGTTCTTC,CASSVLQDGNEQFF
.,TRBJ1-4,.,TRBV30,TGTGCCTGGTCAAAGCAGGAAAAACTGTTTTTT,CAWSKQEKLFF
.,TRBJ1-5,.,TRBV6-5,TGTGCCAGCAGTTATGATGGAGGTAGCAATCAGCCCCAGCATTTT,CASSYDGGSNQPQHF
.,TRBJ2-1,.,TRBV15,TGTGCCACCAGCAGCGACGCTGGGACCCCCCATGAGCAGTTCTTC,CATSSDAGTPHEQFF
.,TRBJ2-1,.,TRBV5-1,TGCGCCAGCAGCTTGGCCCGTTCGGACGGCGAGCAGTTCTTC,CASSLARSDGEQFF
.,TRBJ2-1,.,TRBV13,TGTGCCAGCAGCTTAGCAGGGCAGGGATACAATGAGCAGTTCTTC,CASSLAGQGYNEQFF
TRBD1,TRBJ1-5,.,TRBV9,TGTGCCAGCAGCGTAGAGCGACAGGGAGTAGGGCAGCCCCAGCATTTT,CASSVERQGVGQPQHF
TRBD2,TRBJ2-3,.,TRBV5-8,TGTGCCAGCAGATTTGCGGGAGTCGTTACGCAGTATTTT,CASRFAGVVTQYF
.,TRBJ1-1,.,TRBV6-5,TGTGCCAGCAGTTACTCAACAGGAGTGAACACTGAAGCTTTCTTT,CASSYSTGVNTEAFF
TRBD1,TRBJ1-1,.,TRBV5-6,TGTGCCAGCAGCTTGAGGTTGGGGACAGAAAGCGCCACTGAAGCTTTCTTT,CASSLRLGTESATEAFF
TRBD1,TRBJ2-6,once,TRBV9,TGTGCCAGCAGCCCCCAGGGGGTAGCCTATTCCTCTGGGGCCAACGTCCTGACTTTC,CASSPQGVAYSSGANVLTF
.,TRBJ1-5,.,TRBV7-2,TGTGCCAGCAGTTTGAAGGGGCCCAATCAGCCCCAGCATTTT,CASSLKGPNQPQHF
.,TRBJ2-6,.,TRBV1,TGCACCAGCAGATGGTGGGGTTTGTGCAGTCGGGCCAACGTCCTGACTTTC,CTSRWWGLCSRANVLTF
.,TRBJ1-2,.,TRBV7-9,TGTGCCAGCAGCTTAGAAGTCGGTAACTATGGCTACACCTTC,CASSLEVGNYGYTF
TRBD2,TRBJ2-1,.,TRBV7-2,TGTGCCAGCAGCCCAGAGGGCCTAGCGGGAGTTGTGCATGAGCAGTTCTTC,CASSPEGLAGVVHEQFF
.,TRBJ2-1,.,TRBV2,TGTGCCAGCCTGTATAGCTCCTACAATGAGCAGTTCTTC,CASLYSSYNEQFF
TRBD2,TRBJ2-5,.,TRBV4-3,TGCGCCAGCAGCCATCGGGGGGGAGAGACCCAGTACTTC,CASSHRGGETQYF
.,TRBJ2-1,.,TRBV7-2,TGTGCCAGCACCTCAGGACCCCCGACCCTCGATTTTTACAATGAGCAGTTCTTC,CASTSGPPTLDFYNEQFF
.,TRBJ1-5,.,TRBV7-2,TGTGCCAGCAGCCTTTTGGGAACGTTTGGTCAGCCCCAGCATTTT,CASSLLGTFGQPQHF
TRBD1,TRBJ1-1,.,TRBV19,TGTGCCAGTAGTGTGGACAGGGGCGGCGAAGCTTTCTTT,CASSVDRGGEAFF
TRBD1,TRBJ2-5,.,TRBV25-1,TGTGCCAGCAGTATCTTAGGGACAGGGCTTCAAGAGACCCAGTACTTC,CASSILGTGLQETQYF
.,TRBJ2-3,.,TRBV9,TGTGCCAGCAGTCCGACTGATTACACAGATACGCAGTATTTT,CASSPTDYTDTQYF
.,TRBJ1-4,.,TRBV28,TGTGCCAGCAGTCCTGGGGGTCTAGCTAATGAAAAACTGTTTTTT,CASSPGGLANEKLFF
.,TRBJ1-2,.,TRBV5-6,TGTGCCAGCAGCTTGGTCGCGGACTATGGCTACACCTTC,CASSLVADYGYTF
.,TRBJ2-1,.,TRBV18,TGTGCCAGCTCACCAGTTGTCCCTGGGCAGTTCTTC,CASSPVVPGQFF
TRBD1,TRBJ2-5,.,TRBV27,TGTGCCAGCAAGGGGGGGGGACAGGGCGGGGAGACCCAGTACTTC,CASKGGGQGGETQYF